This T cell receptor beta chain was sequenced in a study of blood T cells in healthy people across ages. General study results and limits: It was found that TCR beta diversity correlated strongly with the percentage of naive T cells. While age rose, TCR beta diversity per million T cells dropped in a roughly linear way.

This CDR3 has 16 residues. The V and J ends lost 4 bases and 4 bases respectively, with 17 bases between them. Germline values: CDR1 MNHEY, CDR2 SMNVEV (reference sequence). Only a few counts were recorded for this clonotype. No antigen is known for it. The use of a sample-barcoded 5' primer and a J-beta primer mix characterized a second PCR of roughly 6 to 11 cycles. TCRdb used MiXCR to reprocess the 5' RACE reads, holding one entry per CDR3 protein. In the table there are over 1,500,000 distinct CDR3 sequences, 35% to 50% of which are singletons. The sequenced material came from blood. The V call is TRBV27, the J call TRBJ1-5, with a tentative D call TRBD1 (6 bases). The sequence derives from a human donor in good health. The CDR3 region has the DNA TGTGCCAGCAGTTCCCGCTCGGGGGCTGGGAATCAGCCCCAGCATTTT. Residues: CASSSRSGAGNQPQHF.